These 27 T cell receptor beta chains were all obtained from the same sample, sequenced in a study of human T cells and chemical hapten exposure. MiXCR, applied by TCRdb to the RACE reads, yields one record per CDR3 protein. Of under 200,000 distinct CDR3 sequences in the sample, approximately 14% are singletons; the top ten hold 1.5% to 2%. Noted time point: patch test 1, 2 weeks after DPC sensitization. Treatment meaning: therapeutic diphenylcyclopropenone sensitization with weekly scalp DPC. The input for sequencing was whole blood, taken in connection with sensitization to the hapten diphenylcyclopropenone (DPC). The origin of the receptors is a woman aged 25-40 years with alopecia areata. Some clones in this sample may be carry-over from other donors' samples.

This CDR3 is CASSLVLGIYNQPQHF. CDR3 coding DNA: TGTGCCAGCAGCTTAGTATTGGGTATTTACAATCAGCCCCAGCATTTT. The chain recombines TRBV7-8 with TRBJ1-5; D gene ambiguous. The germline V and J ends were trimmed by 1 base and 3 bases, with 13 bases remaining between them. This CDR3 has 16 residues. Germline V lookup: CDR1 SGHVS, CDR2 FQNEAQ.

V gene TRBV11-3 combines with J gene TRBJ2-1; TRBD2 matches at 9 bases. The germline V gene encodes CDR1 SGHNT and CDR2 YENEEA. V lost 6 bases to trimming and J lost 2 bases; unmatched junction nucleotides: 5. The CDR3 is 15 residues long. The CDR3 DNA reads as TGTGCCAGCAGTTCTAGCGGGGTCACCTACAATGAGCAGTTCTTC. Translated: CASSSSGVTYNEQFF.

In this sample, this clonotype turned up many times. The gene calls are TRBV6-2 or TRBV6-3 and TRBJ1-6; 8 nucleotides align to TRBD1. J lost 6 bases, V lost 2 bases, and 9 bases had no gene match. The CDR3 loop spans 17 amino acids. Germline assignment: CDR1 MNHEY and CDR2 SVGEGT. The CDR3 region has the DNA TGTGCCAGCAGTTACCCAAGGACAGGGTCGAGTAATTCACCCCTCCACTTT. It codes for CASSYPRTGSSNSPLHF.

In this sample, this clonotype turned up a few times. The rearrangement joins TRBV7-2 to TRBJ2-1, with 10 nucleotides matching TRBD2. The germline V gene encodes CDR1 SGHTA and CDR2 FQGNSA. The CDR3 length is 14 residues. Trimming took 4 bases from V and 8 from J; bases not matched to a gene: 5. CDR3 in DNA: TGTGCCAGCAGCTCAAGGACTAGCGGCGATGAGCAGTTCTTC. Amino acid sequence: CASSSRTSGDEQFF.

This clonotype occurred a few times. Here the CDR3 DNA reads TGCGCCAGCAGCCAAGGGTTTGGTATTGGCACAGATACGCAGTATTTT. This gives the protein CASSQGFGIGTDTQYF. The chain recombines TRBV4-3 with TRBJ2-3; D not resolved. V lost 1 base and J lost 1, with 12 bases in between. CDR1 and CDR2 from the germline V gene are LGHNA and YSLEER. The CDR3 spans 16 residues.

In this sample, this clonotype turned up many times. The rearrangement links TRBV7-9 to TRBJ2-7, with D possibly matching TRBD2 (6 bases). Deletions cut 5 bases from V and 2 bases from J, with 10 bases between. This CDR3 has 13 amino acids. CDR1 and CDR2 (germline): SEHNR, FQNEAQ (reference sequence). CDR3 sequence (DNA): TGTGCCAGCAGCCCGGGCGGGGCCTACGAGCAGTACTTC. This encodes CASSPGGAYEQYF.

This clonotype was found a few times. The rearrangement joins TRBV25-1 to TRBJ2-5, with 7 bases aligning to TRBD1. CDR3 size: 14 residues. With 2 bases clipped from V and 7 bases from J, the junction kept 7 bases outside the gene matches. Germline values: CDR1 MGHDK, CDR2 SYGVNS. The CDR3 DNA is TGTGCCAGCAGTGAAACAGGGGCGGGCGGGACCCAGTACTTC. Translating it yields CASSETGAGGTQYF.

This clonotype appeared a few times. The chain combines TRBV20-1 with TRBJ1-5; D perhaps matches TRBD1 (6 bases). Germline V gives CDR1 DFQATT, CDR2 SNEGSKA (reference sequence). This CDR3 comprises 14 residues. V lost 4 bases and J 7 bases, leaving 17 bases between the germline ends. This chain's CDR3 is CSATRGGFWQPQHF. CDR3 sequence (DNA): TGCAGTGCTACTAGGGGGGGGTTTTGGCAGCCCCAGCATTTT.

This clonotype was seen only once. V and J are TRBV12-3 or TRBV12-4 and TRBJ2-3; TRBD1 aligns across 12 bases. The CDR3 sequence is 14 residues long. V lost 8 bases, J lost 2 bases, and 2 bases stayed unmatched. The CDR3 sequence: CASGTGGFTDTQYF. In nucleotides, the CDR3 is TGTGCCAGCGGGACAGGGGGCTTCACAGATACGCAGTATTTT.

The chain carries TRBV27 and TRBJ1-1, with D tentatively TRBD1 (5 bases). Germline V gene data show CDR1 as MNHEY and CDR2 as SMNVEV (reference sequence). This CDR3 is 13 amino acids long. Trimming pared 4 bases from V and 3 bases from J, leaving 9 bases between. The CDR3 protein is CASSWMGDTEAFF. The CDR3 DNA reads TGTGCCAGCAGTTGGATGGGGGACACTGAAGCTTTCTTT.

This clonotype occurred a few times. V is TRBV18 and J is TRBJ1-4, with D perhaps TRBD1 (5 bases). The CDR3 sequence is 16 residues long. CDR1 and CDR2 from the germline V gene are KGHSH and LQKENI. The V and J ends lost 3 bases and 0 bases respectively, with 11 bases between them. As DNA, the CDR3 is TGTGCCAGCTCACCGAGGACAATTGCAACTAATGAAAAACTGTTTTTT. Residues: CASSPRTIATNEKLFF.

This clonotype came up a few times. The chain joins TRBV20-1 to TRBJ1-5; 7 positions agree with TRBD1. The trim removed 0 bases at V and 3 bases at J, leaving 5 bases unmatched. This CDR3 comprises 15 residues. Germline V gene sequence: CDR1 DFQATT, CDR2 SNEGSKA (reference sequence). The CDR3 DNA is TGCAGTGCTAGAGAGGGACAGCAGAACAATCAGCCCCAGCATTTT. Its protein product is CSAREGQQNNQPQHF.

This clonotype was observed many times. The chain recombines TRBV20-1 with TRBJ2-7; 9 nucleotides line up with TRBD2. Germline CDR1 reads DFQATT; CDR2 reads SNEGSKA (reference sequence). The J segment lost 3 bases and the V segment lost 0 bases, leaving 6 bases of the junction unmatched. The CDR3 totals 15 residues. The CDR3 bases are TGCAGTGCTAGAGATTCAGCGGGGGGCTTCTACGAGCAGTACTTC. It specifies CSARDSAGGFYEQYF.

This rearrangement joins TRBV29-1 to TRBJ2-1; perhaps TRBD1 as D (6 bases). The V gene's germline CDR1 is SQVTM and CDR2 ANQGSEA. Trimming took off 8 bases at V and 2 bases at J, with 16 bases between the two ends. The CDR3 is 14 residues long. The CDR3 DNA reads TGCAGCACATTGGGGGCTGTAACCTACAATGAGCAGTTCTTC. Protein product: CSTLGAVTYNEQFF.

Ten or more counts support this clonotype. V and J are TRBV2 and TRBJ2-3; maybe TRBD1 (5 bases). The CDR3 runs 13 residues. Trimming removed 8 bases at V and 5 bases at J, with 14 bases between. Germline assignment: CDR1 SNHLY and CDR2 FYNNEI. The CDR3 loop is CASGATDLDTQYF. In DNA, the CDR3 is TGTGCCAGCGGGGCGACAGACCTAGATACGCAGTATTTT.

J is TRBJ1-1 and V is TRBV7-9; D remains unclear. Per germline, CDR1 SEHNR and CDR2 FQNEAQ (reference sequence). The CDR3 contains 11 residues. V lost 7 bases to trimming and J lost 5 bases, with 8 bases between them. The CDR3 region is CASTSETEAFF. CDR3 nucleotide sequence: TGTGCCAGCACTTCCGAGACTGAAGCTTTCTTT. Supplemented by reference TRBV7-9 and TRBJ1-1, the full variable domain reads DTGVSQNPRHKITKRGQNVTFRCDPISEHNRLYWYRQTLGQGPEFLTYFQNEAQLEKSRLLSDRFSAERPKGSFSTLEIQRTEQGDSAMYLCASTSETEAFFGQGTRLTVV.

The gene calls are TRBV9 and TRBJ2-1, with 9 nucleotides matching TRBD1. V lost 7 bases and J lost 5; bases outside the gene matches: 22. Germline V gene sequence: CDR1 SGDLS, CDR2 YYNGEE. CDR3 length: 19 amino acids. CDR3 in amino acids: CASEESGTGKPPRDNEQFF. The CDR3 region has the DNA TGTGCCAGCGAAGAGTCCGGGACAGGGAAGCCCCCGAGGGACAATGAGCAGTTCTTC.

This chain uses TRBV28 with TRBJ2-1; D perhaps matches TRBD2 (6 bases). The ends were cut back, 5 bases at V and 4 bases at J, with 15 bases in the middle. Germline CDR1 and CDR2: MDHEN and SYDVKM. The CDR3 extends over 15 amino acids. The CDR3 region has the DNA TGTGCCAGCAGTCCGACCATTAGCGGATACAATGAGCAGTTCTTC. Its translation is CASSPTISGYNEQFF.

This chain connects TRBV12-3 or TRBV12-4 to TRBJ2-7; 10 bases fit TRBD2. With V trimmed by 7 bases and J by 2 bases, 8 bases remained unmatched. This CDR3 comprises 15 residues. The CDR3 coding sequence is TGTGCCAGCAAGCCGGGACTAGCGCCCGCCTACGAGCAGTACTTC. It specifies CASKPGLAPAYEQYF.

This clonotype was detected many times. The J gene is TRBJ2-7, the V gene TRBV20-1; D possibly uses TRBD1 or TRBD2 (6 bases each). The CDR3 contains 16 residues. In germline, CDR1 is DFQATT, CDR2 SNEGSKA (reference sequence). V gave up 6 bases and J gave up 2 bases, with 23 bases separating them. Written as DNA, the CDR3 is TGCAGTGCCCAAGGCTCTGACCGCGGGACAACCTACGAGCAGTACTTC. Protein product: CSAQGSDRGTTYEQYF.

This clonotype has just a few counts. V usage is TRBV7-2 and J usage is TRBJ1-1; no definite D call. Germline V gives CDR1 SGHTA, CDR2 FQGNSA. The length of the CDR3 is 14 residues. Trimming pared 0 bases from V and 0 bases from J, leaving 5 bases between. The CDR3 sequence: CASSLAALNTEAFF. The CDR3 region has the DNA TGTGCCAGCAGCTTAGCAGCCCTGAACACTGAAGCTTTCTTT.

This clonotype was counted a few times. The rearrangement uses TRBV7-2 and TRBJ2-5; TRBD1 agrees at 8 bases. The CDR3 is made up of 15 amino acids. CDR1 is SGHTA and CDR2 is FQGNSA in the germline V gene. Trimming removed 3 bases from V and 2 bases from J; junction bases left unmatched: 5. The chain's CDR3 is CASSLRGQVQETQYF. The CDR3 DNA is TGTGCCAGCAGCTTGCGGGGACAGGTACAAGAGACCCAGTACTTC.

The rearrangement joins TRBV4-3 to TRBJ2-1; TRBD1 matches at 8 bases. V gave up 4 bases and J gave up 6 bases; unmatched junction bases: 8. The CDR3 is 15 residues long. Germline CDR1 reads LGHNA; CDR2 reads YSLEER. The CDR3 nucleotides read TGCGCCAGCAGCCTAGGACAGGGTAACTTCAATGAGCAGTTCTTC. This codes for CASSLGQGNFNEQFF.

This clonotype was picked up a small number of times. V usage is TRBV7-9 and J usage is TRBJ2-6; D possibly corresponds to TRBD2 (6 bases). Trimming pared 3 bases from V and 4 bases from J, leaving 13 bases between. This CDR3 region has 16 residues. The germline CDR1 and CDR2 sequences are SEHNR and FQNEAQ (reference sequence). DNA of the CDR3: TGTGCCAGCAGCTTCTTGGCTAGCGCGGGGGCCAACGTCCTGACTTTC. This sequence encodes CASSFLASAGANVLTF.

Only a few counts were recorded for this clonotype. This chain connects TRBV12-3 or TRBV12-4 to TRBJ1-6; D call uncertain. Trimming removed 8 bases from V and 5 bases from J, with 10 bases in between. The CDR3 length is 13 residues. CDR3 nucleotides: TGTGCCAGCGGGGTAATTGATAATTCACCCCTCCACTTT. Translating it yields CASGVIDNSPLHF.

This clonotype turned up a few times. V usage is TRBV7-9 and J usage is TRBJ1-4; possible D gene TRBD1, 6 bases. Trimming pared 5 bases from V and 4 bases from J, leaving 14 bases between. CDR3 length: 15 amino acids. The germline gives CDR1 SEHNR, CDR2 FQNEAQ (reference sequence). In DNA form, the CDR3 reads TGTGCCAGCAGCCCAGGGGTTAAAGATAATGAAAAACTGTTTTTT. Its translation is CASSPGVKDNEKLFF.

The chain is built from TRBV28 and TRBJ1-2, with TRBD1 matching over 9 bases. The CDR3 loop spans 15 amino acids. V dropped 5 bases and J dropped 7; count of bases not matched to a gene: 11. Germline values: CDR1 MDHEN, CDR2 SYDVKM. CDR3 loop: CASSRLVGTGSGYTF. The CDR3 DNA is TGTGCCAGCAGTCGGCTGGTCGGGACAGGGAGTGGCTACACCTTC.